The present T cell receptor (beta chain) was sequenced within a study of OX40 agonist ivuxolimab in advanced cancers. The data were produced by immunoSEQ multiplex PCR, yet TCRdb's version contains in-frame clones alone and is incomplete. The sample shows about 91,000 clones, 87% of them seen only once. Deletions cut 6 bases from V and 2 bases from J, with 11 bases between. Germline V lookup: CDR1 MNHNS, CDR2 SASEGT. The CDR3 loop spans 13 amino acids. This sequence was found in an adult with an advanced solid tumor such as melanoma, head and neck, liver or kidney cancer. Sequenced here: CD4+ or CD8+ T cells sorted from blood, sampled in a trial of the OX40 agonist ivuxolimab. The V call is TRBV6-1, the J call TRBJ2-7; possibly TRBD1 for D (6 bases). CDR3 in amino acids: CASSWDNTYEQYF. DNA of the CDR3: TGTGCCAGCAGCTGGGACAACACCTACGAGCAGTACTTC.